The entry below gives a single T cell receptor (beta chain) sequence along with its context. The antigen remains undetermined. The V gene's germline CDR1 is LGHNA and CDR2 YSLEER. V dropped 0 bases and J dropped 5 bases, with 14 bases sitting between them. The CDR3 is 16 amino acids. TCRdb's copy holds only in-frame clones and misses some; the assay was immunoSEQ multiplex PCR. The sample includes over 85,000 clones, more than 85% of them seen just once. This sample was included in a study of T cell responses to AZD1222 COVID-19 vaccine. Overall study results and limits: Only a handful of AZD1222 recipients, about six in all, had baseline seropositivity.

The chain recombines TRBV4-3 with TRBJ2-1; the D gene is possibly TRBD2 (6 bases). The receptor comes from an adult in good health. Specimen: peripheral blood, collected on day 0 of AZD1222 vaccination. CDR3 protein: CASSQDRGGDHNEQFF. The CDR3 DNA sequence: TGCGCCAGCAGCCAAGATCGGGGCGGGGACCACAATGAGCAGTTCTTC.